Each of the 23 T cell receptor beta chains below was sequenced from the same sample in a study of cytomegalovirus exposure and HLA in healthy donors. Researchers ran the PCR with 60 Vbeta and 13 Jbeta primers. Assay used: immunoSEQ multiplex PCR; TCRdb lists only in-frame clones, some missing. This table has tens of thousands of clones, around three quarters appearing once. The sample taken for sequencing was PBMCs. Source of these receptors: a woman aged 45 to 65 in good health and CMV-seropositive.

The chain links TRBV7-2 to TRBJ2-3; TRBD2 agrees at 12 bases. The V gene end was trimmed by 5 bases and the J gene end by 4 bases; junction bases not matched to a gene: 7. CDR1 and CDR2 from the germline V gene are SGHTA and FQGNSA. The length of the CDR3 is 16 residues. The CDR3 spells CASSHRLAGEADTQYF. The CDR3 DNA reads as TGTGCCAGCAGCCATCGACTAGCGGGAGAGGCAGATACGCAGTATTTT.

The chain links TRBV4-1 to TRBJ1-1; TRBD1 matches 8 bases. From germline, CDR1 is MGHRA and CDR2 YSYEKL. CDR3 length: 15 residues. With V trimmed by 4 bases and J by 0 bases, 4 bases remained unmatched. The CDR3 bases are TGCGCCAGCAGCCTCGGGACAGGTTTGAACACTGAAGCTTTCTTT. Its protein product is CASSLGTGLNTEAFF.

The CDR3 loop reads CASRTGTDTQYF. In nucleotides, the CDR3 is TGTGCCAGCAGGACAGGCACAGATACGCAGTATTTT. The J gene is TRBJ2-3, the V gene TRBV6-1; possibly TRBD1 for D (5 bases). Germline-derived CDR1 and CDR2 are MNHNS and SASEGT. V was cut by 6 bases and J by 1 base, with 5 bases left in between. There are 12 residues in the CDR3.

The rearrangement uses TRBV7-2 and TRBJ2-2; 7 positions agree with TRBD1. The CDR3 sequence is 14 residues long. V lost 6 bases, J lost 5 bases, and 6 bases stayed unmatched. Germline lookup yields CDR1 SGHTA and CDR2 FQGNSA. The CDR3 region is CASSYQTGTGELFF. As DNA, the CDR3 is TGTGCCAGCAGTTATCAGACAGGGACCGGGGAGCTGTTTTTT.

The V gene is TRBV5-4, the J gene TRBJ1-6, with 9 bases fitting TRBD1. This CDR3 is 15 amino acids long. The V and J ends lost 1 base and 7 bases, in that order; junction bases with no gene match: 3. Per germline, CDR1 SGHNT and CDR2 YYREEE (reference sequence). In nucleotides, the CDR3 is TGTGCCAGCAGCTTGACCGGGACAGGGAATTCACCCCTCCACTTT. Protein product: CASSLTGTGNSPLHF. Variable domain in full (rest from reference TRBV5-4 and TRBJ1-6): ETGVTQSPTHLIKTRGQQVTLRCSSQSGHNTVSWYQQALGQGPQFIFQYYREEENGRGNFPPRFSGLQFPNYSSELNVNALELDDSALYLCASSLTGTGNSPLHFGNGTRLTVT.

A few counts support this clone. V is TRBV15 and J is TRBJ2-7, with 8 bases identical to TRBD2. This CDR3 has 16 residues. Germline lookup yields CDR1 LNHNV and CDR2 YYDKDF (reference sequence). The ends lost 1 base at V and 3 bases at J; junction bases unmatched: 8. The CDR3 loop is CATSRGGVAGHYEQYF. CDR3 coding DNA: TGTGCCACCAGCAGAGGGGGGGTAGCGGGGCACTACGAGCAGTACTTC.

The chain recombines TRBV2 with TRBJ1-3, with D uncertain. The CDR3 is made up of 13 amino acids. Trimming removed 3 bases from V and 0 bases from J, with 3 bases in between. Germline V CDR1 and CDR2: SNHLY, FYNNEI. The CDR3, as DNA: TGTGCCAGCAGTGACAACTCTGGAAACACCATATATTTT. Translation gives CASSDNSGNTIYF.

The chain is built from TRBV6-1 and TRBJ1-1; tentative D call: TRBD1 (6 bases). V lost 4 bases to trimming and J lost 0 bases, with 6 bases between them. Germline V lookup: CDR1 MNHNS, CDR2 SASEGT. This CDR3 comprises 13 residues. The CDR3 is CASSGDMNTEAFF. CDR3 coding DNA: TGTGCCAGCAGTGGGGACATGAACACTGAAGCTTTCTTT.

The chain links TRBV6-6 to TRBJ1-3, with TRBD1 matching 9 bases. CDR3 size: 15 residues. J gave up 6 bases and V 3 bases, and 6 bases lay outside the gene matches. Germline lookup yields CDR1 MNHNY and CDR2 SVGAGI (reference sequence). CDR3 sequence reads: CASSYRTGEKNTIYF. The DNA of the CDR3 is TGTGCCAGCAGTTATCGGACAGGGGAGAAAAACACCATATATTTT.

The chain combines TRBV27 with TRBJ2-7; the D is unclear. Germline V gene lookup returns CDR1 MNHEY and CDR2 SMNVEV (reference sequence). Trimming left V 4 bases short and J 2 bases short, with 9 bases between. The CDR3 consists of 13 residues. CDR3 coding DNA: TGTGCCAGCAGTTCCACTGGTGCCTACGAGCAGTACTTC. The encoded protein is CASSSTGAYEQYF.

The chain combines TRBV7-7 with TRBJ2-1, with a possible D match to TRBD1 (6 bases). Trimming removed 6 bases at V and 5 bases at J, with 11 bases between. The CDR3 runs to 13 residues. The germline gives CDR1 SSHAT, CDR2 FNYEAQ (reference sequence). CDR3 sequence reads: CASSSRTDNEQFF. The CDR3 nucleotides read TGTGCCAGCAGTTCCAGGACAGACAATGAGCAGTTCTTC.

The V call is TRBV10-3, the J call TRBJ2-7, with 14 bases fitting TRBD2. CDR1 and CDR2 (germline): ENHRY, SYGVKD. V shed 6 bases, J shed 2 bases, and the junction held 3 bases outside the gene matches. This CDR3 region has 15 residues. The CDR3 region has the DNA TGTGCCATCAGATCGACTAGCGGGAGGGCCTACGAGCAGTACTTC. Translated: CAIRSTSGRAYEQYF.

This chain links TRBV27 with TRBJ2-7; D is possibly TRBD1 (5 bases). There are 16 residues in the CDR3. Germline lookup yields CDR1 MNHEY and CDR2 SMNVEV (reference sequence). With 3 bases removed from V and 3 bases from J, the gap between germline ends came to 18 bases. The CDR3 is CASSFGQGMGLYEQYF. CDR3 in DNA: TGTGCCAGCAGTTTTGGGCAGGGAATGGGTCTCTACGAGCAGTACTTC.

J is TRBJ1-2 and V is TRBV14, with no clear D. The germline gives CDR1 SGHDN, CDR2 FVKESK. V was pared by 4 bases and J by 1 base, with 7 bases between. This CDR3 has 13 amino acids. CDR3 residues: CASSPSGNYGYTF. The CDR3 DNA reads TGTGCCAGCAGCCCGAGTGGTAACTATGGCTACACCTTC.

V gene TRBV19 combines with J gene TRBJ1-3; D remains unclear. This CDR3 is built from 15 residues. V lost 6 bases, J lost 0 bases, and 12 bases lay in between. CDR1 LNHDA and CDR2 SQIVND come from the germline V gene (reference sequence). CDR3 residues: CASSDGLLSGNTIYF. The CDR3 DNA is TGTGCCAGTAGCGATGGACTCCTCTCTGGAAACACCATATATTTT.

The chain joins TRBV10-3 to TRBJ2-1, with 13 positions matching TRBD2. Trimming took 6 bases from V and 2 from J; bases not matched to a gene: 7. The length of the CDR3 is 17 residues. Germline CDR1 is ENHRY and CDR2 is SYGVKD. CDR3 coding DNA: TGTGCCATCAGCCGCGGGACTAGCGGGAACGCCTACAATGAGCAGTTCTTC. Protein sequence: CAISRGTSGNAYNEQFF.

The chain has TRBV7-8 and TRBJ2-1, with a tentative D call TRBD1 (5 bases). Trimming removed 1 base from V and 5 bases from J, with 12 bases in between. CDR3 length: 15 residues. Germline CDR1 SGHVS, CDR2 FQNEAQ. CDR3 DNA: TGTGCCAGCAGCTTAGTAGGGGCGCATGACAATGAGCAGTTCTTC. As protein: CASSLVGAHDNEQFF.

CDR3 protein: CASRKTGVFTDTQYF. For the CDR3, the DNA is TGTGCCAGCAGGAAGACAGGGGTCTTCACAGATACGCAGTATTTT. The V call is TRBV6-5, the J call TRBJ2-3; 8 bases fit TRBD1. Germline-derived CDR1 and CDR2 are MNHEY and SVGAGI. This CDR3 comprises 15 residues. V lost 6 bases to trimming and J lost 2 bases; unmatched junction nucleotides: 7.

V gene TRBV28 combines with J gene TRBJ2-7; 9 nucleotides match TRBD1. The length of the CDR3 is 13 residues. Trimming took 6 bases from V and 0 from J; bases not matched to a gene: 0. Germline V gives CDR1 MDHEN, CDR2 SYDVKM. The CDR3 DNA sequence: TGTGCCAGCAGGACAGGGGGCTCCTACGAGCAGTACTTC. It encodes CASRTGGSYEQYF.

Many counts were recorded for this clone. The genes are TRBV11-1 and TRBJ1-5, with 8 bases fitting TRBD1. Germline assignment: CDR1 SGHAT and CDR2 FQDESV (reference sequence). CDR3 size: 15 residues. Trimming took 3 bases from V and 3 from J; bases not matched to a gene: 4. The CDR3 DNA sequence: TGTGCCAGCAGCTTGGGGACAGGAGTCAATCAGCCCCAGCATTTT. Translation gives CASSLGTGVNQPQHF.

This clone was seen more than once but under ten times. This chain links TRBV6-1 with TRBJ2-1; D possibly corresponds to TRBD2 (5 bases). The CDR3 is 12 amino acids. V lost 6 bases and J lost 15, with 18 bases in between. In germline, CDR1 is MNHNS, CDR2 SASEGT. CDR3 DNA sequence: TGTGCCAGCAGAGCCGAGTCCGCGGGTCGGTTCTTC. This gives the protein CASRAESAGRFF.

J is TRBJ1-1 and V is TRBV19; possibly TRBD1 for D (6 bases). Per the germline V gene, CDR1 is LNHDA and CDR2 is SQIVND (reference sequence). Between the trimmed V and J ends, which lost 5 bases and 2 bases, there was a span of 18 bases. This CDR3 region has 16 residues. The CDR3 nucleotides are TGTGCCAGTAGTCGGGGGGGCGCCGCGCCCAACACTGAAGCTTTCTTT. The encoded protein is CASSRGGAAPNTEAFF.

This clone occurred once. V and J are TRBV25-1 and TRBJ2-1; D gene uncertain. Trimming cost V 8 bases and J 5 bases, with 7 bases left between them. This CDR3 is 11 amino acids long. CDR1 is MGHDK, CDR2 SYGVNS, per germline. CDR3 amino acids: CASSRNNEQFF. The CDR3 region has the DNA TGTGCCAGCTCCAGGAACAATGAGCAGTTCTTC.